This TCR beta chain was sequenced during a study of shared clonotypes between healthy human individuals. Study results and limitations: Among non-shared clonotypes, generation probabilities were lower than among those shared by all four donors. The naive CD4 repertoires of a handful of donors were compared, and around 5% of clonotypes were shared.

Measured with immunoSEQ multiplex PCR; TCRdb has only the in-frame clones, and not every one. The sample lists roughly 2.5 million clones; more than 80% were seen once. Worth noting for this clone: Its antigen remains unknown.

V gave up 1 base and J gave up 4 bases; unmatched junction bases: 9. CDR1 is LNHDA, CDR2 SQIVND, per germline (reference sequence). This CDR3 region has 17 residues. The chain has TRBV19 and TRBJ1-5; TRBD1 matches 8 bases. The TCR sequence derives from a man younger than 30 in good health. Sequenced material: naive CD4+ T cells sorted from blood. Subset noted: CD45RA+ positively selected. The CDR3 DNA follows: TGTGCCAGTAGTATAGTCCGGACAGGGATTCGGAATCAGCCCCAGCATTTT. Its translation is CASSIVRTGIRNQPQHF.